The clone carrying this T cell receptor beta chain was counted ten times or more. Thyroid ultrasound, orbital computed tomography, clinical symptoms, and serum thyroxine and TRAb underpinned diagnoses. This record comes from a study of T cells in Graves' hyperthyroidism and ophthalmopathy. The CDR3 regions of TCR beta were amplified from RNA transcripts. HTBI primers were used for first-round RT-PCR of the TCR CDR3. From the multiplex PCR reads, TCRdb called clonotypes with MiXCR, one entry per CDR3 protein. The sample contains fewer than 500,000 distinct CDR3 sequences, about 15% of which appear only once. This CDR3 contains 13 residues. Looked up from germline, CDR1 is SGHNT and CDR2 is YENEEA. The V and J ends lost 4 bases and 4 bases respectively, with 10 bases between them.

This clonotype was obtained from a young man with Graves' ophthalmopathy. The source material was blood. The chain combines TRBV11-3 with TRBJ1-2, with a tentative D call TRBD1 (5 bases). The CDR3 DNA sequence: TGTGCCAGCAGCTCCGGGGGAACCTATGGCTACACCTTC. Residues: CASSSGGTYGYTF. Using reference TRBV11-3 and TRBJ1-2 for the parts outside the CDR3, the full variable domain is EAGVVQSPRYKIIEKKQPVAFWCNPISGHNTLYWYLQNLGQGPELLIRYENEEAVDDSQLPKDRFSAERLKGVDSTLKIQPAELGDSAVYLCASSSGGTYGYTFGSGTRLTVV.